This T cell receptor (beta chain) was observed in a study of T cell clones after liver transplantation. Study context: Graft-donor-reactive sequences were compared with third-party-reactive TCRbeta sequences from pre-transplant mixed lymphocyte reactions. Standard immunosuppression, with no induction, continued until 12-24 months after transplant. Overall study results and limits: Small, mixed patient groups and varying post-transplant times limit these conclusions.

This CDR3 comprises 12 residues. The germline CDR1 and CDR2 sequences are SGHTA and FQGNSA. Trimming took 5 bases from V and 9 from J, leaving 11 bases between them. CD3+CD4+ and CD3+CD8+ cells were FACS-sorted from thawed unstimulated PBMCs. There are many counts of this clone. Its antigen remains unknown. Clones were read by immunoSEQ multiplex PCR, and TCRdb kept only the in-frame ones, dropping some. The data show tens of thousands of clones, with around two thirds seen just once and over 2.5% held by the top ten. This clonotype originated in a human patient who received a liver transplant. Some of the T cells may derive from the graft donor. Specimen: CD4+ T cells from blood, collected at the roughly 16-month timepoint. The chain is built from TRBV7-2 and TRBJ2-1; D is ambiguous. The CDR3 loop is CASSAASIEQFF. CDR3 DNA sequence: TGTGCCAGCAGCGCAGCGTCGATTGAGCAGTTCTTC. The whole variable domain, filled in from reference TRBV7-2 and TRBJ2-1, reads GAGVSQSPSNKVTEKGKDVELRCDPISGHTALYWYRQSLGQGLEFLIYFQGNSAPDKSGLPSDRFSAERTGGSVSTLTIQRTQQEDSAVYLCASSAASIEQFFGPGTRLTVL.